A single sample gave rise to the 28 T cell receptor beta chains below, sequenced in a study of cytomegalovirus exposure and HLA in healthy donors. Vbeta (60) and Jbeta (13) primers were used in the PCR. Repertoires were generated with immunoSEQ multiplex PCR, while TCRdb's copy carries only in-frame clones and drops some. The sample lists 170,000 or so clones, 77% occurring once. Sequencing was done on a sample of PBMCs. The receptors here all came from a woman between 25 and 40 years old in good health and CMV-seropositive.

In this sample, this clone turned up a few times. The genes are TRBV11-2 and TRBJ2-5; D is possibly TRBD2 (5 bases). Germline CDR1 reads SGHAT; CDR2 reads FQNNGV. CDR3 length equals 14 residues. V was shortened by 1 base and J by 5 bases, with 11 bases between the two germline ends. CDR3 sequence: CASSLGVTGETQYF. The CDR3 DNA sequence: TGTGCCAGCAGCTTAGGGGTCACGGGGGAGACCCAGTACTTC.

V is TRBV7-8 and J is TRBJ2-7, with D perhaps matching TRBD1 (5 bases). The CDR3 contains 15 residues. Germline CDR1 SGHVS, CDR2 FQNEAQ. The ends were cut back, 4 bases at V and 6 bases at J, with 19 bases in the middle. CDR3 in amino acids: CASSSVMQGTGEQYF. CDR3 nucleotides: TGTGCCAGCAGCTCCGTGATGCAGGGCACAGGCGAGCAGTACTTC. The full variable domain, in which reference TRBV7-8 and TRBJ2-7 provide the parts outside the CDR3, is GAGVSQSPRYKVAKRGQDVALRCDPISGHVSLFWYQQALGQGPEFLTYFQNEAQLDKSGLPSDRFFAERPEGSVSTLKIQRTQQEDSAVYLCASSSVMQGTGEQYFGPGTRLTVT.

The chain is built from TRBV19 and TRBJ2-3, with 9 bases aligning to TRBD1. The trim removed 0 bases at V and 5 bases at J, leaving 3 bases unmatched. The CDR3 has 15 residues. The germline V gene has CDR1 LNHDA and CDR2 SQIVND (reference sequence). Here the CDR3 reads CASSIEHRGRDTQYF. As DNA, the CDR3 is TGTGCCAGTAGTATAGAACACAGGGGGCGAGATACGCAGTATTTT.

This chain uses TRBV28 with TRBJ2-5; perhaps TRBD1 as D (6 bases). V lost 5 bases and J lost 5, with 18 bases in between. This CDR3 contains 15 residues. Germline assignment: CDR1 MDHEN and CDR2 SYDVKM. The CDR3: CASSTPGALRETQYF. For the CDR3, the DNA is TGTGCCAGCAGTACGCCAGGGGCCCTGAGGGAGACCCAGTACTTC.

V gene TRBV25-1 combines with J gene TRBJ1-2, with 7 positions matching TRBD1. The junction had 7 bases not matched to a gene; V was cut back by 7 bases and J by 8 bases. The CDR3 extends over 12 amino acids. Per germline, CDR1 MGHDK and CDR2 SYGVNS. CDR3 coding DNA: TGTGCCAGCACTGCGACAGGGAGGGGCTACACCTTC. Amino acid sequence: CASTATGRGYTF.

The chain has TRBV11-2 and TRBJ2-7; D remains ambiguous. From germline, CDR1 is SGHAT and CDR2 FQNNGV. The CDR3 extends over 12 amino acids. The V and J ends lost 5 bases and 0 bases respectively, with 5 bases between them. Here the CDR3 DNA reads TGTGCCAGCAGCCCGAGCTCCTACGAGCAGTACTTC. Translating gives CASSPSSYEQYF.

CDR3 in amino acids: CAISDGLASEAFF. The CDR3 bases are TGTGCCATCAGTGATGGCTTGGCAAGTGAAGCTTTCTTT. The V and J genes are TRBV10-3 and TRBJ1-1; D unclear. Trimming removed 3 bases from V and 7 bases from J, with 12 bases in between. This CDR3 comprises 13 residues. The germline V gene has CDR1 ENHRY and CDR2 SYGVKD.

The CDR3 here is CASSQDLPGGEADTQYF. As DNA, the CDR3 is TGCGCCAGCAGCCAAGATCTCCCGGGAGGAGAGGCAGATACGCAGTATTTT. The chain is built from TRBV4-3 and TRBJ2-3; 7 bases line up with TRBD2. J lost 4 bases, V lost 0 bases, and 10 bases had no gene match. Germline assignment: CDR1 LGHNA and CDR2 YSLEER. The CDR3 runs to 17 residues.

The V gene is TRBV28, the J gene TRBJ1-4, with D possibly being TRBD1 (6 bases). Between the trimmed V and J ends, which lost 6 bases and 8 bases, there was a span of 22 bases. This CDR3 spans 16 amino acids. The V gene's germline CDR1 is MDHEN and CDR2 SYDVKM. The CDR3: CASRPTVGADAEKLFF. CDR3 sequence (DNA): TGTGCCAGCAGGCCCACAGTGGGGGCCGATGCGGAAAAACTGTTTTTT.

This sequence joins TRBV29-1 and TRBJ2-5, with D perhaps TRBD1 (5 bases). Trimming shortened V by 4 bases and J by 4 bases, and 13 bases separated the two germline ends. Germline V gene data show CDR1 as SQVTM and CDR2 as ANQGSEA. The CDR3 has 13 amino acids. CDR3 amino acids: CSVGVRVRETQYF. DNA for the CDR3: TGCAGCGTTGGAGTCAGGGTGAGAGAGACCCAGTACTTC.

The genes are TRBV6-6 and TRBJ1-1; tentatively, D is TRBD1 (6 bases). CDR1 is MNHNY and CDR2 is SVGAGI in the germline V gene (reference sequence). V was cut by 7 bases and J by 8 bases, with 26 bases left in between. The CDR3 is made up of 16 amino acids. The CDR3 coding sequence is TGTGCCAGCAACTTACGGGGGGCGTCTTTGGAACTGGAAGCTTTCTTT. This sequence encodes CASNLRGASLELEAFF.

The J gene is TRBJ2-7, the V gene TRBV6-5; D remains unclear. V lost 5 bases and J 4 bases, leaving 15 bases between the germline ends. The CDR3 runs 14 residues. Germline V gene sequence: CDR1 MNHEY, CDR2 SVGAGI. CDR3 amino acids: CASSQPGRLYEQYF. The DNA for the CDR3 is TGTGCCAGCAGTCAGCCGGGTCGATTGTACGAGCAGTACTTC.

V usage is TRBV7-8 and J usage is TRBJ2-1, with TRBD1 identical over 8 bases. The CDR3 runs to 15 residues. Germline CDR1 is SGHVS and CDR2 is FQNEAQ. Trimming at V came to 5 bases and at J to 3 bases, leaving 6 bases not matched to a gene. CDR3 region: CASSGGQGIYNEQFF. The CDR3, as DNA: TGTGCCAGCAGCGGTGGACAGGGAATCTACAATGAGCAGTTCTTC.

The chain combines TRBV19 with TRBJ1-4, with 7 bases identical to TRBD1. Germline loops: CDR1 LNHDA, CDR2 SQIVND (reference sequence). CDR3 length equals 15 residues. The J segment lost 8 bases and the V segment lost 7 bases, leaving 13 bases of the junction unmatched. The CDR3 DNA follows: TGTGCCAGTACCTCGGGGACAGTCTGGGAGGAAAAACTGTTTTTT. This codes for CASTSGTVWEEKLFF.

This chain uses TRBV7-8 with TRBJ2-1; D unclear. The CDR3 sequence is 13 residues long. Germline V lookup: CDR1 SGHVS, CDR2 FQNEAQ. Trimming took 1 base from V and 6 from J, leaving 7 bases between them. The CDR3 DNA reads TGTGCCAGCAGCTTAGGCGTCGGCAATGAGCAGTTCTTC. It codes for CASSLGVGNEQFF.

The chain links TRBV4-3 to TRBJ1-4; D unclear. Trimming left V 5 bases short and J 0 bases short, with 10 bases between. CDR3 size: 15 residues. Germline values: CDR1 LGHNA, CDR2 YSLEER. The CDR3 spells CASSLHRATNEKLFF. The CDR3 nucleotides read TGCGCCAGCAGCTTACACAGAGCAACTAATGAAAAACTGTTTTTT.

The V gene is TRBV4-1, the J gene TRBJ2-3, with D unclear. Germline V gene sequence: CDR1 MGHRA, CDR2 YSYEKL. The CDR3 loop spans 14 amino acids. V dropped 1 base and J dropped 1 base, with 6 bases sitting between them. For the CDR3, the DNA is TGCGCCAGCAGCCAAGGCGCGGGCACAGATACGCAGTATTTT. Its protein product is CASSQGAGTDTQYF.

This clone was observed once. The chain joins TRBV25-1 to TRBJ1-2, with D possibly TRBD1 on 6 matching bases. The CDR3 runs 15 residues. Trimming shortened V by 1 base and J by 12 bases, and 21 bases separated the two germline ends. Germline CDR1 MGHDK, CDR2 SYGVNS. The CDR3 nucleotides read TGTGCCAGCAGTGAATTTGAGGGCGTAGGGGACAAGCACACCTTC. Translated, it gives CASSEFEGVGDKHTF.

V gene TRBV28 combines with J gene TRBJ1-3; D is uncertain. V dropped 5 bases and J dropped 4 bases, with 12 bases sitting between them. This CDR3 is built from 14 residues. Germline CDR1 and CDR2: MDHEN and SYDVKM. The CDR3: CASSPPGGGNTIYF. The CDR3, as DNA: TGTGCCAGCAGTCCGCCGGGTGGGGGAAACACCATATATTTT.

J is TRBJ2-3 and V is TRBV6-1; 11 nucleotides align to TRBD1. In germline, CDR1 is MNHNS, CDR2 SASEGT. The V segment lost 5 bases and the J segment 6 bases; nucleotides outside the gene matches: 4. The CDR3 sequence is 14 residues long. This CDR3 reads CASSPRTGGDTQYF. DNA of the CDR3: TGTGCCAGCAGTCCCAGGACAGGGGGCGATACGCAGTATTTT.

The chain is built from TRBV19 and TRBJ1-5, with 10 bases matching TRBD1. This CDR3 comprises 17 residues. The V gene end was trimmed by 6 bases and the J gene end by 2 bases; junction bases not matched to a gene: 10. Germline V gene lookup returns CDR1 LNHDA and CDR2 SQIVND (reference sequence). The CDR3 loop is CASSGDRGQGGNQPQHF. CDR3 nucleotides: TGTGCCAGTAGCGGTGACAGGGGGCAGGGTGGCAATCAGCCCCAGCATTTT. Complete variable domain (other parts from reference TRBV19 and TRBJ1-5): DGGITQSPKYLFRKEGQNVTLSCEQNLNHDAMYWYRQDPGQGLRLIYYSQIVNDFQKGDIAEGYSVSREKKESFPLTVTSAQKNPTAFYLCASSGDRGQGGNQPQHFGDGTRLSIL.

With regard to this clone: The junction does not match germline at one end; this may be a read error. The CDR3 DNA follows: TGCGCCAGCCGCTTGAGGACAGACGGCGGCTACGAGCAGTACTTC. Encoded protein: CASRLRTDGGYEQYF. The chain recombines TRBV5-1 with TRBJ2-7; the D gene is possibly TRBD1 (6 bases). The germline V gene has CDR1 SGHRS and CDR2 YFSETQ. The CDR3 has 15 residues.

The chain is built from TRBV27 and TRBJ1-1; D ambiguous. Trimming took off 3 bases at V and 2 bases at J, with 13 bases between the two ends. Germline CDR1 is MNHEY and CDR2 is SMNVEV (reference sequence). The CDR3 runs 15 residues. As DNA, the CDR3 is TGTGCCAGCAGTTTGTACGAGAGTTACAACACTGAAGCTTTCTTT. Amino acid sequence: CASSLYESYNTEAFF.

The rearrangement uses TRBV4-3 and TRBJ2-3; a weak D match, TRBD2 (6 bases). The CDR3 has 17 amino acids. Trimming stripped 4 bases from V and 3 bases from J, with 20 bases between. Germline CDR1 and CDR2: LGHNA and YSLEER. The CDR3 sequence is CASSPSVGVRGTDTQYF. The DNA for the CDR3 is TGCGCCAGCAGCCCTAGCGTTGGAGTACGGGGGACAGATACGCAGTATTTT.

The chain uses TRBV6-5 and TRBJ2-2; possible D gene TRBD1, 5 bases. Germline V gene lookup returns CDR1 MNHEY and CDR2 SVGAGI. The CDR3 length is 15 residues. Trimming cost V 3 bases and J 0 bases, with 8 bases left between them. The CDR3 loop reads CASSYRQTNTGELFF. The CDR3 region has the DNA TGTGCCAGCAGTTATAGACAGACGAACACCGGGGAGCTGTTTTTT.

The sample holds a few counts of this clone. The chain joins TRBV5-4 to TRBJ2-3; weak D call: TRBD1 (7 bases). V lost 4 bases, J lost 3 bases, and 15 bases lay in between. The CDR3 totals 15 residues. CDR1 is SGHNT and CDR2 is YYREEE in the germline V gene (reference sequence). The CDR3 is CASSRQGGGTDTQYF. CDR3 in DNA: TGTGCCAGCAGCCGCCAGGGGGGTGGGACAGATACGCAGTATTTT.

The chain uses TRBV6-5 and TRBJ1-1, with a weak D call TRBD1 (6 bases). The V gene's germline CDR1 is MNHEY and CDR2 SVGAGI. CDR3 length: 14 amino acids. V lost 7 bases and J lost 4, with 16 bases in between. The DNA for the CDR3 is TGTGCCAGCACTTTACAGGGTGGGGGCACTGAAGCTTTCTTT. Protein sequence: CASTLQGGGTEAFF.

The chain recombines TRBV11-2 with TRBJ2-7; D not certain. The V gene's germline CDR1 is SGHAT and CDR2 FQNNGV. The germline V and J ends were trimmed by 8 bases and 5 bases, with 13 bases remaining between them. The CDR3 runs 12 residues. CDR3 loop: CASPSGPNEQYF. The CDR3 DNA sequence: TGTGCCAGCCCTTCTGGGCCCAACGAGCAGTACTTC.